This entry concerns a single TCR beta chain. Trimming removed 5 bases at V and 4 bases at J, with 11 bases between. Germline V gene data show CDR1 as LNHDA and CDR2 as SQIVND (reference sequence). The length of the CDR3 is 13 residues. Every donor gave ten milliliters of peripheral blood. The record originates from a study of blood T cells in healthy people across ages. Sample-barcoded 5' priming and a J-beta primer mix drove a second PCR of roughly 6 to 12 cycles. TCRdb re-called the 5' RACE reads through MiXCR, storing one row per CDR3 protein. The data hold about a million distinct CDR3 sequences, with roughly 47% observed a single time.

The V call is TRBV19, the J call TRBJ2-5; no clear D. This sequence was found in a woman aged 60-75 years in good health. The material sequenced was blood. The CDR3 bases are TGTGCCAGTAGTGAGGTGGGAAGAGAGACCCAGTACTTC. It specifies CASSEVGRETQYF.